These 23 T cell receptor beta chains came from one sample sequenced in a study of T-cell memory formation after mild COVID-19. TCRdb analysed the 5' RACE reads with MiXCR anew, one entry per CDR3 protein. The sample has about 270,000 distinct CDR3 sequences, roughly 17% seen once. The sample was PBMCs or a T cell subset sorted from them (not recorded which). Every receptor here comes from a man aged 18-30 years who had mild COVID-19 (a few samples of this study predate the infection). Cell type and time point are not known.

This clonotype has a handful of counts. Written as DNA, the CDR3 is TGTGCCAGCAGTGAAGATGGGGACAGCATACCCACGAGGGGCTACACCTTC. As protein: CASSEDGDSIPTRGYTF. J is TRBJ1-2 and V is TRBV25-1; TRBD1 agrees at 7 bases. The CDR3 contains 17 residues. Germline V gene lookup returns CDR1 MGHDK and CDR2 SYGVNS. The trim removed 2 bases at V and 8 bases at J, leaving 17 bases unmatched.

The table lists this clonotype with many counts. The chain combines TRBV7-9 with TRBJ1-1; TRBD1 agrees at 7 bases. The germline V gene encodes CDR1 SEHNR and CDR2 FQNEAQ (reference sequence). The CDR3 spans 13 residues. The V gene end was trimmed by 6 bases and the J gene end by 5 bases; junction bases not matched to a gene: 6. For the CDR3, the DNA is TGTGCCAGCAGTCATGACAGGGTAACTGAAGCTTTCTTT. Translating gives CASSHDRVTEAFF.

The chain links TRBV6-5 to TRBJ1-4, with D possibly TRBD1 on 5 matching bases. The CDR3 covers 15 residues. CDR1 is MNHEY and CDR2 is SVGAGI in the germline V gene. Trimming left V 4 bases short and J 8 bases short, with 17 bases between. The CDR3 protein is CASSLQVPPAEKLFF. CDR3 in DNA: TGTGCCAGCAGTTTACAGGTTCCACCCGCAGAAAAACTGTTTTTT.

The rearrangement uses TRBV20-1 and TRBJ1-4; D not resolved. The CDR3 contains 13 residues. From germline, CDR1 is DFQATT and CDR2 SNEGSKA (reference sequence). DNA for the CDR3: TGCGCGTGGGAGGGTGGGGCTAATGAAAAACTGTTTTTT. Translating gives CAWEGGANEKLFF.

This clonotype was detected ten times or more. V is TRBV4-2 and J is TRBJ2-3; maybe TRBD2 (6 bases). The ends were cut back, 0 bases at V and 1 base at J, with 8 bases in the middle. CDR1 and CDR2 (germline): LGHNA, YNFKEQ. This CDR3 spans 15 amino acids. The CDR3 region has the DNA TGTGCCAGCAGCCAAGATACGGGGGGCACAGATACGCAGTATTTT. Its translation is CASSQDTGGTDTQYF.

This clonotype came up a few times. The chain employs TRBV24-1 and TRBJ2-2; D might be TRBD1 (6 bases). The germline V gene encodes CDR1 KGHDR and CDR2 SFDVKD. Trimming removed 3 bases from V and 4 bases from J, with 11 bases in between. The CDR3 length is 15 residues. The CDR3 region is CATSDKGQRTGELFF. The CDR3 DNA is TGTGCCACCAGTGATAAAGGACAGCGCACCGGGGAGCTGTTTTTT.

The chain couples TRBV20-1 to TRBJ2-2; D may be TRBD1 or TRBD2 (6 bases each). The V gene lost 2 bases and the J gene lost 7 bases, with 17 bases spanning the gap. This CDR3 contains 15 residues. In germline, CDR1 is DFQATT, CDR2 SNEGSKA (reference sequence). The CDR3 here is CSARRGPRSGGELFF. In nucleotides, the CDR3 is TGCAGTGCTAGACGGGGGCCGCGGAGCGGCGGGGAGCTGTTTTTT.

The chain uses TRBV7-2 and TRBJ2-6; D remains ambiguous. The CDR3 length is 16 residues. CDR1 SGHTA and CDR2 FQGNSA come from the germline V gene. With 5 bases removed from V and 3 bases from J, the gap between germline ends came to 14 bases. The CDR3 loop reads CASSPSRFYGANVLTF. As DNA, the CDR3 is TGTGCCAGCAGCCCGAGTCGGTTCTATGGGGCCAACGTCCTGACTTTC.

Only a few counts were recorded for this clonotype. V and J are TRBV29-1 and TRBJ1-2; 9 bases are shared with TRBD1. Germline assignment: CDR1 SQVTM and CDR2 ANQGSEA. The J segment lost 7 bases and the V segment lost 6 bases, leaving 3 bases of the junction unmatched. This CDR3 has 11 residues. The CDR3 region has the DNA TGCAGCGTCGAGACAGGGGGTGGCTACACCTTC. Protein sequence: CSVETGGGYTF. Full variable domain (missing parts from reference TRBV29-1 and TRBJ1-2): SAVISQKPSRDICQRGTSLTIQCQVDSQVTMMFWYRQQPGQSLTLIATANQGSEATYESGFVIDKFPISRPNLTFSTLTVSNMSPEDSSIYLCSVETGGGYTFGSGTRLTVV.

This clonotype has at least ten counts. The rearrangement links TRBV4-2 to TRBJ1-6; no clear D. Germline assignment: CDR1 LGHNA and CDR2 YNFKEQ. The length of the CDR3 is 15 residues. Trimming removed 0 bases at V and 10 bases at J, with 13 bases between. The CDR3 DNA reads TGTGCCAGCAGCCAAGAAGTTGGGGTGAGCTCACCCCTCCACTTT. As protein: CASSQEVGVSSPLHF.

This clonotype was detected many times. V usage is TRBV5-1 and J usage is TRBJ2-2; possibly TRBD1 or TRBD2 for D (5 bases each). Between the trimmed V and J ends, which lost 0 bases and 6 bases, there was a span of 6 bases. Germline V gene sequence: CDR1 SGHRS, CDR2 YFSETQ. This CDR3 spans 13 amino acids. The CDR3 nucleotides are TGCGCCAGCAGCTTGGCGGGGCCCGGGGAGCTGTTTTTT. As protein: CASSLAGPGELFF.

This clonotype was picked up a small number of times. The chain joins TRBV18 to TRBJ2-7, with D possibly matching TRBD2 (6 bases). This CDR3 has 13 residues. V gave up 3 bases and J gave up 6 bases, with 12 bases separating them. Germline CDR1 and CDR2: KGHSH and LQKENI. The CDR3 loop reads CASSPAWGGEQYF. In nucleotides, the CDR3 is TGTGCCAGCTCACCCGCTTGGGGAGGCGAGCAGTACTTC.

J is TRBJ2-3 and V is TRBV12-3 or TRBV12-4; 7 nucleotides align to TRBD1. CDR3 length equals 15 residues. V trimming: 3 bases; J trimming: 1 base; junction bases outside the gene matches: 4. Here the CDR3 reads CASSLGDRRTDTQYF. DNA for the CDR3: TGTGCCAGCAGTTTGGGGGACAGACGCACAGATACGCAGTATTTT.

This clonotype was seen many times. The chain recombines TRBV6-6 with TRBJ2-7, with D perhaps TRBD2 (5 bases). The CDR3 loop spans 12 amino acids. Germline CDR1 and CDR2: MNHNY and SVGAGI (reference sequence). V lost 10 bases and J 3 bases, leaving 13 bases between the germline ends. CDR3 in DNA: TGTGCCACCTTCGCGGGCCTCTACGAGCAGTACTTC. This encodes CATFAGLYEQYF.

The CDR3 DNA follows: TGTGCCAGCAGTGGACTGACAAAGAACACTGAAGCTTTCTTT. It codes for CASSGLTKNTEAFF. This rearrangement joins TRBV2 to TRBJ1-1; D not certain. This CDR3 has 14 amino acids. Per the germline V gene, CDR1 is SNHLY and CDR2 is FYNNEI. With 4 bases removed from V and 1 base from J, the gap between germline ends came to 10 bases.

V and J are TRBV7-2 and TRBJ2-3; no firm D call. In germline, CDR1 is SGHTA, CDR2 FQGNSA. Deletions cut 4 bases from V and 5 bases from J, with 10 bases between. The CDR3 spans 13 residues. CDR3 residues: CASSSDVLDTQYF. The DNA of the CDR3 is TGTGCCAGCAGCTCAGACGTCCTAGATACGCAGTATTTT.

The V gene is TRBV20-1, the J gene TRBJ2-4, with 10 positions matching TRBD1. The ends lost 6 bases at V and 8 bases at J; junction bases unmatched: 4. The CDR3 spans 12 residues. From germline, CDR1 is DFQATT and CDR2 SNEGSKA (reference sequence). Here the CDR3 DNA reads TGCAGTGCCCGGACAGGGGGGCACATTCAGTACTTC. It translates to CSARTGGHIQYF.

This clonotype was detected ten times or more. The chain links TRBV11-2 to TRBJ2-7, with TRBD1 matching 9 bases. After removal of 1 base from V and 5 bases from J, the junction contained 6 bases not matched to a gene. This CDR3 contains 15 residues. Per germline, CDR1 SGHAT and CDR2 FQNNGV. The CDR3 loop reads CASSLVGQGGHEQYF. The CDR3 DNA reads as TGTGCCAGCAGCTTAGTGGGACAGGGAGGACACGAGCAGTACTTC.

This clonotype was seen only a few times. The CDR3 sequence is CASSLLGGDYGYTF. CDR3 nucleotides: TGCGCCAGCAGCTTGTTAGGGGGCGACTATGGCTACACCTTC. The chain joins TRBV5-1 to TRBJ1-2; 7 bases are a match to TRBD1. Trimming took 1 base from V and 3 from J; bases not matched to a gene: 3. The CDR3 runs 14 residues. Germline V lookup: CDR1 SGHRS, CDR2 YFSETQ. The full variable domain, with the rest looked up from reference TRBV5-1 and TRBJ1-2, is KAGVTQTPRYLIKTRGQQVTLSCSPISGHRSVSWYQQTPGQGLQFLFEYFSETQRNKGNFPGRFSGRQFSNSRSEMNVSTLELGDSALYLCASSLLGGDYGYTFGSGTRLTVV.

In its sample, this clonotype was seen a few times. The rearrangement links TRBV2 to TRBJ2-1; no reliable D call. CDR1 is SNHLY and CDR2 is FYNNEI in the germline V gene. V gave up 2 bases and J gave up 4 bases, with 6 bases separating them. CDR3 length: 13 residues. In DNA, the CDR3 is TGTGCCAGCAGTGAAAGCCAGTACAATGAGCAGTTCTTC. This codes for CASSESQYNEQFF.

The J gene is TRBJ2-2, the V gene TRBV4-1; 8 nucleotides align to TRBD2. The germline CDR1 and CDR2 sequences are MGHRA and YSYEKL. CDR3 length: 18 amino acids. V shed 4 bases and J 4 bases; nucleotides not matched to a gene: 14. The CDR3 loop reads CASSREEPTSEITGELFF. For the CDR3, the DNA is TGCGCCAGCAGCCGGGAGGAACCGACTAGCGAGATCACCGGGGAGCTGTTTTTT.

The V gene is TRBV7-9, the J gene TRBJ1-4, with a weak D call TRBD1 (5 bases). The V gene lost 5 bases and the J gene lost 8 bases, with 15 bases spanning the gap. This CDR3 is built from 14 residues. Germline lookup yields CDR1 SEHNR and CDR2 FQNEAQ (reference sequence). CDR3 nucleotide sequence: TGTGCCAGCAGCCCCCCAGGGTCTCTGGAAAAACTGTTTTTT. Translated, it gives CASSPPGSLEKLFF. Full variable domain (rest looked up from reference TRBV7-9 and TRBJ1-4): DTGVSQNPRHKITKRGQNVTFRCDPISEHNRLYWYRQTLGQGPEFLTYFQNEAQLEKSRLLSDRFSAERPKGSFSTLEIQRTEQGDSAMYLCASSPPGSLEKLFFGSGTQLSVL.

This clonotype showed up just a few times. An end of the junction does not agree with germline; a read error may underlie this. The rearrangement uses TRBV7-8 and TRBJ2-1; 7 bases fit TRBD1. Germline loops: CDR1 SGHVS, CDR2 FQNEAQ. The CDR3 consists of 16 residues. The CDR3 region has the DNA TGTGCCAGCAGCCTAGCACAGGGGAGATCCTACAATGAGCAGTTCTTC. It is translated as CASSLAQGRSYNEQFF.